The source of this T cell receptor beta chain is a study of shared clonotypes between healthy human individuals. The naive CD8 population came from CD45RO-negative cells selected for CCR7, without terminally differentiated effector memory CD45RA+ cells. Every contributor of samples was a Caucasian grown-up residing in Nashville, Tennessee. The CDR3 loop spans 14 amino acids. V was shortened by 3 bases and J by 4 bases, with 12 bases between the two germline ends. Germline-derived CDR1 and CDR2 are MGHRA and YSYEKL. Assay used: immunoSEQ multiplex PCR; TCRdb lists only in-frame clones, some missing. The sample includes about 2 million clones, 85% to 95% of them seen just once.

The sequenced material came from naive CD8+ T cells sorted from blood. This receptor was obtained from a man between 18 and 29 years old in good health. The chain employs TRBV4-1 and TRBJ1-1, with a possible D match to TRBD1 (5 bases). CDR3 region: CASSQNGGGTEAFF. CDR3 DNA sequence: TGCGCCAGCAGCCAGAACGGGGGGGGCACTGAAGCTTTCTTT.